This TCR beta chain appears in the sequencing data of a study of T cell repertoires in cytomegalovirus infection (dated by TCRdb to about 2019). In the study overall: The peptide stimulations were aimed at well-studied HLA-B-restricted epitopes as well as recently identified HLA-C-restricted CMV epitopes, whose presentation resists viral immunomodulation. Donor HLA type was relevant to the analysis, as public TCR beta signatures indicated carriage of CMV infection together with the matching HLA type.

Sequencing was carried out with an Illumina HiSeq 1500. Starting from the raw public reads, TCRdb applied fastp trimming at Q25, assembled clones with MiXCR and retained in-frame beta chains. Entries are consolidated by CDR3 protein sequence, retaining the most common genes and DNA. This sample is represented by just under 500,000 distinct CDR3 sequences; about 33% of them were singletons. The ten largest clones capture 17% of the sample. Explained via the paper, the treatment or condition label denotes: in vitro stimulation with specific CMV peptide epitopes to enrich CMV-specific T cells. Its CDR3 holds 14 amino acids, cysteine through phenylalanine. Only the CDR3 region is kept as DNA, spanning 42 bases read in frame from base 1. The germline V gene encodes CDR1 WSHSY and CDR2 SAAADI. V is clipped by 2 bases and J by 7 bases, and the sequence between their germline boundaries is 12 bases long. On the study overall, not on this receptor specifically: The ex vivo response was dominated by HLA-C-restricted CMV-specific TCR beta clonotypes, and the single most frequent clonotype in two of eight donors was supplied by these HLA-C-restricted clonotypes. Cumulative frequency of public TCR beta family members discriminated carriers of CMV infection plus the relevant HLA type in this cohort and an independent approximately 370-donor cohort.

A remark on this clonotype: Its antigen is currently not known. No much larger clone is present one base from it, and per-base qualities are unavailable.

The chain joins TRBV10-2 to TRBJ1-5; the D gene identity is not certain. The sequence derives from a human donor in good health (CMV status not recorded). Some clones in this sample may be carry-over from other donors' samples. The sample consisted of cultured PBMCs, taken from culture after CMV antigen stimulation. The CDR3 sequence is CASSEGFTGQPQHF. The sequenced DNA is TGCGCCAGCAGTGAGGGCTTCACCGGGCAGCCCCAGCATTTT.